This TCR beta chain appears in the sequencing data of a study of blood T cell repertoires in COVID-19. Study in general: PBMCs, B-cell-depleted T cells, or T cells provided the cDNA or gDNA that made up the material.

Trimming pared 2 bases from V and 8 bases from J, leaving 15 bases between. This CDR3 spans 14 amino acids. Per germline, CDR1 MDHEN and CDR2 SYDVKM. Original handling: The authors estimated nucleated cell counts from reference gene primer amplification. Sequenced by immunoSEQ multiplex PCR; TCRdb stores in-frame clones only, minus some. The V and J calls and clone size are taken from that table; D and trimming were inferred from the DNA. Of 290,000 or so clones in the sample, about 87% are singletons; the top ten hold 1.3%. The clonotype comes from a man between 65 and 79 years old with acute or convalescent COVID-19. The genes are TRBV28 and TRBJ1-2; D unresolved. Sample: peripheral blood. The CDR3, as DNA: TGTGCCAGCAGTTTAGTGGGGAGAGGTTTAGGCTACACCTTC. Translated, it gives CASSLVGRGLGYTF.